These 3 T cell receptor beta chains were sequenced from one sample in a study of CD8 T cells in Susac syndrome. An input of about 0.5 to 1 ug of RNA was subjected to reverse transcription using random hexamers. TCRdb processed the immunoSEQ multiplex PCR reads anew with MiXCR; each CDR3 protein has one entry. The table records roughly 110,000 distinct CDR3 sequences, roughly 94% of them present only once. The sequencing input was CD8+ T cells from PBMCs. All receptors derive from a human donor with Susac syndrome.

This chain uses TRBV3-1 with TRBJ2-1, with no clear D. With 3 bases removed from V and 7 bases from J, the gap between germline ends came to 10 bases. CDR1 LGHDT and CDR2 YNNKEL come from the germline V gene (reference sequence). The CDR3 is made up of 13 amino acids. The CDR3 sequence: CASSQLGYNEQFF. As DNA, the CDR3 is TGTGCCAGCAGCCAGTTGGGTTATAATGAGCAGTTCTTC.

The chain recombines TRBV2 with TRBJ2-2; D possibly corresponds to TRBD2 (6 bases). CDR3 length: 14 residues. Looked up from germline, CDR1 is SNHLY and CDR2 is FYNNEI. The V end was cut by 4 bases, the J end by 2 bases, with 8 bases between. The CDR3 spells CASSGGLNTGELFF. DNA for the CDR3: TGTGCCAGCAGTGGAGGACTAAACACCGGGGAGCTGTTTTTT. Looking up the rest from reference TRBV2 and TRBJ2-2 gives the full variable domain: EPEVTQTPSHQVTQMGQEVILRCVPISNHLYFYWYRQILGQKVEFLVSFYNNEISEKSEIFDDQFSVERPDGSNFTLKIRSTKLEDSAMYFCASSGGLNTGELFFGEGSRLTVL.

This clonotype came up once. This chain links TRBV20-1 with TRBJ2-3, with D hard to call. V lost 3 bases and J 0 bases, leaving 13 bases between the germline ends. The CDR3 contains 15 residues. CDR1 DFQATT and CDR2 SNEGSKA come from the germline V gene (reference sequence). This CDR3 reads CSASHGDVSTDTQYF. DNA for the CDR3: TGCAGTGCTAGCCATGGTGACGTTAGCACAGATACGCAGTATTTT.